This TCR beta chain derives from a study of a mutant IDH1 vaccine in newly diagnosed glioma. In the study overall: Vaccines were first given 4-6 weeks after radiotherapy alone, or with temozolomide cycles. Sex distribution of treated patients was approximately 60% male and 37.5% female; mean age was around 40 years.

TCRdb keeps only in-frame clones here, not all; method: immunoSEQ multiplex PCR. The sample carries about 56,000 clones, 70% to 90% recorded once. Study conclusions and caveats: In 93.3% of patients, immune responses induced by the vaccine occurred.

This clone was seen a single time. What it recognizes is unknown. Described time point: week 35, safety follow-up. Every vaccine dose comprised 300 ug of mutant IDH1 20-mer peptide plus topical imiquimod. The study gave patients eight vaccinations in weeks 1, 3, 5, 7, 11, 15, 19, 23. Per germline, CDR1 SQVTM and CDR2 ANQGSEA. This CDR3 comprises 16 residues. V gave up 3 bases and J gave up 7 bases; unmatched junction bases: 15. The rearrangement links TRBV29-1 to TRBJ1-2; TRBD1 aligns across 9 bases. This TCR came from a man between 35 and 55 years old with glioma. The specimen was PBMCs, collected from a glioma patient whose treatment included an IDH1 peptide vaccine. The CDR3 DNA reads as TGCAGCGTTGAGTTCGGACAGGGGAGGGCGATCGCTGGCTACACCTTC. Amino acid sequence: CSVEFGQGRAIAGYTF.